Detailed here is one T cell receptor (beta chain). What it binds is not known. The sample is drawn from a study of cytomegalovirus exposure and HLA in healthy donors. In the study overall: Earlier, some 180 million T cells were analyzed, and some 120 million unique TCR beta sequences were found among them. HLA-typed donors were the source of about 85 million unique TCRs, which an early data release held.

The CDR3 sequence is 13 residues long. Germline V lookup: CDR1 SGHKS, CDR2 YYEKEE (reference sequence). V lost 0 bases to trimming and J lost 4 bases, with 7 bases between them. Findings and caveats of the study: Reportedly, diagnosis of cytomegalovirus status by the classifier showed high specificity and sensitivity.

Nominal health characterized the donors when sampled, though unrecorded immune exposures were likely. Primers included in the PCR were 60 Vbeta and 13 Jbeta primers. Sequencing was performed with immunoSEQ multiplex PCR; in TCRdb, only in-frame clones are kept and a portion is missing. The table has under 250,000 clones, about 81% seen once. The chain is built from TRBV5-5 and TRBJ1-1; no reliable D call. The receptor's source is a woman aged 40 to 55 in good health and CMV-seronegative. What was sequenced was PBMCs. CDR3 DNA sequence: TGTGCCAGCAGCTTGGTGGCGGGCACTGAAGCTTTCTTT. This gives the protein CASSLVAGTEAFF. Looking up the rest from reference TRBV5-5 and TRBJ1-1 gives the full variable domain: DAGVTQSPTHLIKTRGQQVTLRCSPISGHKSVSWYQQVLGQGPQFIFQYYEKEERGRGNFPDRFSARQFPNYSSELNVNALLLGDSALYLCASSLVAGTEAFFGQGTRLTVV.